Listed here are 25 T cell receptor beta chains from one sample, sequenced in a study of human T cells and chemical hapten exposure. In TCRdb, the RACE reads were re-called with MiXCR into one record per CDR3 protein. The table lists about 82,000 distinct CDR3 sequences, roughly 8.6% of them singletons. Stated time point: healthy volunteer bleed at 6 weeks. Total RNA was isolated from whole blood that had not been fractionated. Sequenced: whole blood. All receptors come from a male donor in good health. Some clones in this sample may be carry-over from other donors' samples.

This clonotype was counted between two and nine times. The CDR3 nucleotides read TGTGCCAGCAGCCAAGGTTTCCTTACTAGCACAGATACGCAGTATTTT. Encoded protein: CASSQGFLTSTDTQYF. The chain recombines TRBV4-2 with TRBJ2-3, with D hard to call. The CDR3 length is 16 residues. With 1 base removed from V and 0 bases from J, the gap between germline ends came to 11 bases. Germline lookup yields CDR1 LGHNA and CDR2 YNFKEQ.

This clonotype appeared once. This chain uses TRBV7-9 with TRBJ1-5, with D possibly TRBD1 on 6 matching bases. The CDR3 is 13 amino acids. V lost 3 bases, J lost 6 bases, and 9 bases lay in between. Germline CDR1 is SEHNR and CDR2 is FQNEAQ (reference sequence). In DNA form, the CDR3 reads TGTGCCAGCAGCTTCCAGGGGAGTCAGCCCCAGCATTTT. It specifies CASSFQGSQPQHF.

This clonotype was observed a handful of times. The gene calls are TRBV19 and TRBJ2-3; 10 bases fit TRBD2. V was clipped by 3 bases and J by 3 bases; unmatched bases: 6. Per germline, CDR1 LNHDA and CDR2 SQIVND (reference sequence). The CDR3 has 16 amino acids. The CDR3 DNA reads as TGTGCCAGTAGTATTAAAGCGGGAGGGCCGACAGATACGCAGTATTTT. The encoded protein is CASSIKAGGPTDTQYF.

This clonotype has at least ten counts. The CDR3 region is CSAWGGGRFGKDTQYF. In DNA form, the CDR3 reads TGCAGTGCCTGGGGCGGCGGGAGGTTTGGGAAAGATACGCAGTATTTT. This rearrangement joins TRBV20-1 to TRBJ2-3, with 8 positions matching TRBD2. The V segment lost 6 bases and the J segment 5 bases; nucleotides outside the gene matches: 16. CDR3 length: 16 amino acids. Looked up from germline, CDR1 is DFQATT and CDR2 is SNEGSKA (reference sequence).

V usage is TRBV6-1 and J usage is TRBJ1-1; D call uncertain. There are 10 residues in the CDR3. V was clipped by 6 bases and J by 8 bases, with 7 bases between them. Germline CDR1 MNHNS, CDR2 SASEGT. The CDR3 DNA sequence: TGTGCCAGCAGAATAGGGGAAGCTTTCTTT. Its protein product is CASRIGEAFF.

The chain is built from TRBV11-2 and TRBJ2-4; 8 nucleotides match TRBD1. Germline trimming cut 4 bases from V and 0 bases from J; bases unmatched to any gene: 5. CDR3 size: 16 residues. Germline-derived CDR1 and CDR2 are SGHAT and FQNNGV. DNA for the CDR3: TGTGCCAGCAGCTCCGGACAGGGAGTAGCCAAAAACATTCAGTACTTC. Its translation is CASSSGQGVAKNIQYF.

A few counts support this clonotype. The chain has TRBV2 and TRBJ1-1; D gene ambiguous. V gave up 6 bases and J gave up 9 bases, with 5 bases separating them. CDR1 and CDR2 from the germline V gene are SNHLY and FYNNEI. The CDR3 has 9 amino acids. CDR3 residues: CASRTQAFF. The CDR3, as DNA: TGTGCCAGCAGGACCCAAGCTTTCTTT.

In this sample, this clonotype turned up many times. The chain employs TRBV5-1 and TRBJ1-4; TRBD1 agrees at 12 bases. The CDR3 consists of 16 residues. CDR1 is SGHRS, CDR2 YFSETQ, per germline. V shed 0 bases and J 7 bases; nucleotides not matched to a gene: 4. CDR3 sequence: CASSLEGQGAGEKLFF. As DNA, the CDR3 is TGCGCCAGCAGCTTGGAGGGACAGGGGGCCGGTGAAAAACTGTTTTTT.

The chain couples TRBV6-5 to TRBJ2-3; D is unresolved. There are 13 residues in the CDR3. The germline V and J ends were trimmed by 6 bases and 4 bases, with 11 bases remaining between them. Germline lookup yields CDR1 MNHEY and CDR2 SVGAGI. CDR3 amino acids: CASRLQGADTQYF. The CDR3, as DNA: TGTGCCAGCAGGCTCCAAGGCGCAGATACGCAGTATTTT.

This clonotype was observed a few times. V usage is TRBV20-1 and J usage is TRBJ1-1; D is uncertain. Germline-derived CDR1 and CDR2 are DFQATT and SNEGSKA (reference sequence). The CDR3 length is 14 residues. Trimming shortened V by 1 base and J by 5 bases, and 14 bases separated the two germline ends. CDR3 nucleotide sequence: TGCAGTGCTAGAGTGTGGGGAGAAGGGACTGAAGCTTTCTTT. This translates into CSARVWGEGTEAFF.

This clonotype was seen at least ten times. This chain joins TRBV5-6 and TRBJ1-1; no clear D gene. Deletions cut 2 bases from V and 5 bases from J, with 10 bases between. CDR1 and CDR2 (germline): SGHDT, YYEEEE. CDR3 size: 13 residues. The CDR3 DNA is TGTGCCAGCAGCTTAGCCCTCGGGACTGAAGCTTTCTTT. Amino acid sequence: CASSLALGTEAFF.

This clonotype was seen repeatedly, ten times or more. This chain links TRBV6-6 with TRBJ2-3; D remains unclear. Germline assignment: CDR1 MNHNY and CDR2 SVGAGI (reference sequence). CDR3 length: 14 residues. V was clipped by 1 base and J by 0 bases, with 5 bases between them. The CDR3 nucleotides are TGTGCCAGCAGTTACTGGGATAGCACAGATACGCAGTATTTT. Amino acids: CASSYWDSTDTQYF.

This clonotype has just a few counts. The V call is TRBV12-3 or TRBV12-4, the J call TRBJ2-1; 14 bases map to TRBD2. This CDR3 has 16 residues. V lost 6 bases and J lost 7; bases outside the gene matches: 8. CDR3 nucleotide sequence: TGTGCCAGCAGGGGACTAGCGGGAGATGGGCGGAATGAGCAGTTCTTC. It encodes CASRGLAGDGRNEQFF.

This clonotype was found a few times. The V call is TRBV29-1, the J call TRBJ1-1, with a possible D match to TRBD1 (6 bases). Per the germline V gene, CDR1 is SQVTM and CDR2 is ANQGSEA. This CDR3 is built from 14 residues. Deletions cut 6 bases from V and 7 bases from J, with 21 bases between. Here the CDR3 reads CSVKDSTERGEAFF. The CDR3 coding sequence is TGCAGCGTGAAGGACAGTACGGAACGTGGTGAAGCTTTCTTT.

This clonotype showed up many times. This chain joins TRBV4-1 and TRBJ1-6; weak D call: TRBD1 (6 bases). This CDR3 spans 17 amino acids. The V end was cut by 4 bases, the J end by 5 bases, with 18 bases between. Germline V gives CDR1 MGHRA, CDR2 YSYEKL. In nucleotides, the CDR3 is TGCGCCAGCAGCCGAGACCCCGGGACACTACATAATTCACCCCTCCACTTT. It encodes CASSRDPGTLHNSPLHF.

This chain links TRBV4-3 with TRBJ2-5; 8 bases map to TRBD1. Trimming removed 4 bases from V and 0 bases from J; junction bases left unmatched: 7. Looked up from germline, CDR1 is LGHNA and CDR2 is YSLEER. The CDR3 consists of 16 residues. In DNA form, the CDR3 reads TGCGCCAGCAGCCCCCGGACAGGGCTCGACCAAGAGACCCAGTACTTC. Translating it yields CASSPRTGLDQETQYF.

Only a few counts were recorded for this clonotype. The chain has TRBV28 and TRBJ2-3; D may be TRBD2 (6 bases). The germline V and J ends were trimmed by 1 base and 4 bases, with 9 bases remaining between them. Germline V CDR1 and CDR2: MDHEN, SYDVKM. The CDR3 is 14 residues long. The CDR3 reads CASSLSPGADTQYF. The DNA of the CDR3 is TGTGCCAGCAGTTTATCCCCGGGAGCAGATACGCAGTATTTT.

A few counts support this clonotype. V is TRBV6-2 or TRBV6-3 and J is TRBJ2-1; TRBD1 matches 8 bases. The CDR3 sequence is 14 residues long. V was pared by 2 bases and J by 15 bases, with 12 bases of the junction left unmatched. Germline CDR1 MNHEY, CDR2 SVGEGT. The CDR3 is CASSYVGDRGEGFF. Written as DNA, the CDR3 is TGTGCCAGCAGTTACGTGGGAGACAGGGGTGAGGGGTTCTTC.

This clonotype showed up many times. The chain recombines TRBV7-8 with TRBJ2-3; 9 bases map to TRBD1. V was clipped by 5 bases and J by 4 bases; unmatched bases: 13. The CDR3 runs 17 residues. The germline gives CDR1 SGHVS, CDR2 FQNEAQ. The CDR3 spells CASSRPTGGGFADTQYF. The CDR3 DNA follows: TGTGCCAGCAGCCGCCCGACAGGGGGGGGTTTCGCAGATACGCAGTATTTT. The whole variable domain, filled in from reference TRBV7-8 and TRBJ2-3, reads GAGVSQSPRYKVAKRGQDVALRCDPISGHVSLFWYQQALGQGPEFLTYFQNEAQLDKSGLPSDRFFAERPEGSVSTLKIQRTQQEDSAVYLCASSRPTGGGFADTQYFGPGTRLTVL.

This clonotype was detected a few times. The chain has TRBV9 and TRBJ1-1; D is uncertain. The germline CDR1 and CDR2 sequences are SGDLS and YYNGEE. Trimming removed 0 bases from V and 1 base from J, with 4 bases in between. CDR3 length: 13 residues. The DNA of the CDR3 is TGTGCCAGCAGCGTAGACGGGAACACTGAAGCTTTCTTT. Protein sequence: CASSVDGNTEAFF. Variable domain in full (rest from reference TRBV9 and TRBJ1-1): DSGVTQTPKHLITATGQRVTLRCSPRSGDLSVYWYQQSLDQGLQFLIQYYNGEERAKGNILERFSAQQFPDLHSELNLSSLELGDSALYFCASSVDGNTEAFFGQGTRLTVV.

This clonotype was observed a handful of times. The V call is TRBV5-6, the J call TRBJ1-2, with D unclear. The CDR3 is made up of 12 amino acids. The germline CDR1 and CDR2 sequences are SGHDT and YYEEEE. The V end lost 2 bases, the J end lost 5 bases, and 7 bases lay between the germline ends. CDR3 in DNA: TGTGCCAGCAGCTTAACGAGATATGGCTACACCTTC. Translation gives CASSLTRYGYTF.

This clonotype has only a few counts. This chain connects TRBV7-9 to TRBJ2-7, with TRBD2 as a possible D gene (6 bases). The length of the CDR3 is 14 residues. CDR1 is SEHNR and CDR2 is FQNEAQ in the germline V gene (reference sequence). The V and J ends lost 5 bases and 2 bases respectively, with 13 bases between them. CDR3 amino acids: CASSRIGSTYEQYF. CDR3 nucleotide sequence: TGTGCCAGCAGCCGCATCGGGAGTACCTACGAGCAGTACTTC.

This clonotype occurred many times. CDR3 amino acids: CASSPRDNNQPQHF. Here the CDR3 DNA reads TGTGCCAGCTCACCAAGGGACAACAATCAGCCCCAGCATTTT. The V gene is TRBV18, the J gene TRBJ1-5; a weak D match, TRBD1 (6 bases). The V and J ends lost 2 bases and 3 bases respectively, with 8 bases between them. The CDR3 has 14 residues. Germline loops: CDR1 KGHSH, CDR2 LQKENI.

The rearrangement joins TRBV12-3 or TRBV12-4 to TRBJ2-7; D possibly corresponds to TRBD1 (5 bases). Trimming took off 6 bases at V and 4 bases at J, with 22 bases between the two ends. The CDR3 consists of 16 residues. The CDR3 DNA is TGTGCCAGCAGCTCCTCGGCTGGCTACCAGGGATACGAGCAGTACTTC. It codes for CASSSSAGYQGYEQYF.

The CDR3 protein is CASSQGGEWDQPQHF. CDR3 DNA: TGTGCCAGCAGCCAGGGGGGAGAGTGGGATCAGCCCCAGCATTTT. V is TRBV4-2 and J is TRBJ1-5, with D perhaps TRBD1 (5 bases). V lost 3 bases and J 5 bases, leaving 14 bases between the germline ends. Germline V gene lookup returns CDR1 LGHNA and CDR2 YNFKEQ. The CDR3 loop spans 15 amino acids.